Following are 5 T cell receptor beta chains from one sample sequenced in a study of blood T cell repertoires in COVID-19. Repertoires were generated with immunoSEQ multiplex PCR, while TCRdb's copy carries only in-frame clones and drops some. The sample has tens of thousands of clones, about 88% seen once. Sequencing used peripheral blood. Source of these receptors: a human donor in a cohort sampled during active COVID-19.

V and J are TRBV28 and TRBJ2-5, with TRBD2 matching over 14 bases. The trim removed 4 bases at V and 3 bases at J, leaving 1 base unmatched. CDR3 length equals 15 residues. In germline, CDR1 is MDHEN, CDR2 SYDVKM. CDR3 residues: CASSSGLAGEETQYF. CDR3 in DNA: TGTGCCAGCAGTTCGGGACTAGCGGGAGAAGAGACCCAGTACTTC.

The chain combines TRBV2 with TRBJ2-3; D is perhaps TRBD2 (5 bases). The length of the CDR3 is 16 residues. The germline V gene encodes CDR1 SNHLY and CDR2 FYNNEI. V gave up 2 bases and J gave up 4 bases, with 16 bases separating them. CDR3 bases: TGTGCCAGCAGTGAATTGCGTCTAGCCGGCCCAGATACGCAGTATTTT. This encodes CASSELRLAGPDTQYF.

The chain couples TRBV5-6 to TRBJ2-3; TRBD2 matches 9 bases. Germline V CDR1 and CDR2: SGHDT, YYEEEE. CDR3 length equals 18 residues. Losses at the gene ends were 0 bases for V and 4 bases for J; bases not matched to a gene: 12. CDR3 loop: CASSLGRGSGRFADTQYF. The CDR3 DNA reads as TGTGCCAGCAGCTTGGGCCGCGGAAGCGGGAGGTTTGCAGATACGCAGTATTTT.

The J gene is TRBJ1-5, the V gene TRBV19, with D perhaps TRBD1 (5 bases). Germline V gives CDR1 LNHDA, CDR2 SQIVND (reference sequence). CDR3 length: 19 amino acids. Trimming removed 0 bases at V and 1 base at J, with 19 bases between. The CDR3 region has the DNA TGTGCCAGTAGTATAGATGGGGGATGGAGGGGCAGGAGCAATCAGCCCCAGCATTTT. The encoded protein is CASSIDGGWRGRSNQPQHF. Using reference TRBV19 and TRBJ1-5 for the parts outside the CDR3, the full variable domain is DGGITQSPKYLFRKEGQNVTLSCEQNLNHDAMYWYRQDPGQGLRLIYYSQIVNDFQKGDIAEGYSVSREKKESFPLTVTSAQKNPTAFYLCASSIDGGWRGRSNQPQHFGDGTRLSIL.

The chain joins TRBV27 to TRBJ1-6; 8 bases match TRBD1. With V trimmed by 7 bases and J by 6 bases, 5 bases remained unmatched. The germline V gene has CDR1 MNHEY and CDR2 SMNVEV (reference sequence). The CDR3 consists of 14 residues. This CDR3 is CASTFTGGNSPLHF. CDR3 coding DNA: TGTGCCAGCACTTTTACAGGGGGTAATTCACCCCTCCACTTT.